Following are 30 T cell receptor beta chains from one sample sequenced in a study of T cell responses to AZD1222 COVID-19 vaccine. The protocol was immunoSEQ multiplex PCR, while the TCRdb copy is restricted to in-frame clones and leaves out a portion. The sample includes under 200,000 clones, roughly 94% of them seen just once. The source material was peripheral blood, sampled on day 0 of AZD1222 vaccination. The receptor source for this set is an adult in good health.

This chain uses TRBV6-5 with TRBJ1-1; D unresolved. This CDR3 is built from 13 residues. V was clipped by 0 bases and J by 12 bases, with 14 bases between them. Germline V gene lookup returns CDR1 MNHEY and CDR2 SVGAGI. The CDR3 here is CASSYSKALAPFF. As DNA, the CDR3 is TGTGCCAGCAGTTACTCGAAAGCTCTGGCGCCTTTCTTT.

The CDR3 region has the DNA TGCGCCAGCAGCCAAGAGCCCCTAGTCTACGAGCAGTACTTC. Translating it yields CASSQEPLVYEQYF. This chain uses TRBV4-1 with TRBJ2-7; D remains ambiguous. The V gene lost 0 bases and the J gene lost 3 bases, with 9 bases spanning the gap. The germline V gene has CDR1 MGHRA and CDR2 YSYEKL. This CDR3 contains 14 residues.

The sample holds a few counts of this clone. The chain recombines TRBV5-1 with TRBJ1-1; no reliable D call. Trimming shortened V by 4 bases and J by 2 bases, and 9 bases separated the two germline ends. This CDR3 has 13 amino acids. From germline, CDR1 is SGHRS and CDR2 YFSETQ. The CDR3 loop reads CASSQRVNTEAFF. The CDR3 DNA is TGCGCCAGCAGCCAGAGGGTAAACACTGAAGCTTTCTTT. The whole variable domain, remainder taken from reference TRBV5-1 and TRBJ1-1, is KAGVTQTPRYLIKTRGQQVTLSCSPISGHRSVSWYQQTPGQGLQFLFEYFSETQRNKGNFPGRFSGRQFSNSRSEMNVSTLELGDSALYLCASSQRVNTEAFFGQGTRLTVV.

The gene calls are TRBV14 and TRBJ2-5; 11 bases line up with TRBD2. With 3 bases clipped from V and 7 bases from J, the junction kept 7 bases outside the gene matches. The CDR3 totals 15 residues. CDR1 is SGHDN, CDR2 FVKESK, per germline. CDR3 residues: CASSQGLAGGVTQYF. The CDR3 region has the DNA TGTGCCAGCAGCCAGGGGCTAGCGGGAGGCGTGACCCAGTACTTC.

The chain recombines TRBV4-1 with TRBJ2-7, with TRBD1 matching 8 bases. This CDR3 has 16 amino acids. CDR1 and CDR2 from the germline V gene are MGHRA and YSYEKL. The V and J ends lost 0 bases and 6 bases, in that order; junction bases with no gene match: 10. This chain's CDR3 is CASSQDQWTGMGEQYF. CDR3 in DNA: TGCGCCAGCAGCCAAGATCAGTGGACAGGGATGGGCGAGCAGTACTTC.

The chain recombines TRBV28 with TRBJ1-1, with D uncertain. The CDR3 contains 14 residues. The germline CDR1 and CDR2 sequences are MDHEN and SYDVKM. V was clipped by 1 base and J by 11 bases, with 17 bases between them. The chain's CDR3 is CASSLFTTINEAFF. For the CDR3, the DNA is TGTGCCAGCAGTTTATTTACCACAATCAATGAGGCTTTCTTT.

The chain combines TRBV28 with TRBJ1-4; D is uncertain. Germline CDR1 MDHEN, CDR2 SYDVKM. V lost 6 bases, J lost 4 bases, and 18 bases lay in between. This CDR3 region has 16 residues. In nucleotides, the CDR3 is TGTGCCAGCAGGTCATTACAGCGTCTTGTTAATGAAAAACTGTTTTTT. This translates into CASRSLQRLVNEKLFF.

The genes are TRBV27 and TRBJ2-7; possible D gene TRBD2, 6 bases. There are 21 residues in the CDR3. Trimming took off 2 bases at V and 0 bases at J, with 29 bases between the two ends. Germline CDR1 MNHEY, CDR2 SMNVEV (reference sequence). CDR3 loop: CASSLNPPTMMGRGSSYEQYF. In DNA, the CDR3 is TGTGCCAGCAGTTTAAACCCCCCCACCATGATGGGGCGGGGAAGCTCCTACGAGCAGTACTTC.

The chain carries TRBV27 and TRBJ2-7; 13 bases line up with TRBD2. The CDR3 is made up of 18 amino acids. After removal of 2 bases from V and 6 bases from J, the junction contained 13 bases not matched to a gene. Germline V gene data show CDR1 as MNHEY and CDR2 as SMNVEV (reference sequence). CDR3 sequence reads: CASSLAGTSGILTSEQYF. The CDR3 region has the DNA TGTGCCAGCAGTTTAGCCGGGACTAGCGGGATCCTAACCTCCGAGCAGTACTTC.

The genes are TRBV19 and TRBJ1-3; 7 positions match TRBD1. The V gene end was trimmed by 9 bases and the J gene end by 0 bases; junction bases not matched to a gene: 2. Germline lookup yields CDR1 LNHDA and CDR2 SQIVND (reference sequence). There are 13 residues in the CDR3. The CDR3 here is CASRQGSGNTIYF. The DNA for the CDR3 is TGTGCCAGCCGACAGGGCTCTGGAAACACCATATATTTT.

This chain uses TRBV14 with TRBJ2-1; TRBD2 agrees at 7 bases. The CDR3 is 15 residues long. Germline CDR1 and CDR2: SGHDN and FVKESK. The J segment lost 3 bases and the V segment lost 4 bases, leaving 6 bases of the junction unmatched. For the CDR3, the DNA is TGTGCCAGCAGCCCCACCCGGGACTACTACAATGAGCAGTTCTTC. This encodes CASSPTRDYYNEQFF.

The rearrangement uses TRBV9 and TRBJ1-4; TRBD1 matches at 9 bases. The CDR3 runs 17 residues. The germline V gene has CDR1 SGDLS and CDR2 YYNGEE. V gave up 4 bases and J gave up 0 bases; unmatched junction bases: 7. CDR3 protein: CASSPTRQGATNEKLFF. The CDR3 DNA sequence: TGTGCCAGCAGCCCTACCCGACAGGGGGCAACTAATGAAAAACTGTTTTTT.

DNA of the CDR3: TGCGCCAGCAGCGCAACACGAAGACAGGGGAGCACTGAAGCTTTCTTT. Protein: CASSATRRQGSTEAFF. This chain connects TRBV5-1 to TRBJ1-1; 8 bases map to TRBD1. V lost 4 bases to trimming and J lost 4 bases; unmatched junction nucleotides: 12. The CDR3 totals 16 residues. Looked up from germline, CDR1 is SGHRS and CDR2 is YFSETQ. Full variable domain (rest looked up from reference TRBV5-1 and TRBJ1-1): KAGVTQTPRYLIKTRGQQVTLSCSPISGHRSVSWYQQTPGQGLQFLFEYFSETQRNKGNFPGRFSGRQFSNSRSEMNVSTLELGDSALYLCASSATRRQGSTEAFFGQGTRLTVV.

The genes are TRBV5-4 and TRBJ2-1; 14 positions agree with TRBD2. CDR3 length: 16 amino acids. The V gene end was trimmed by 4 bases and the J gene end by 6 bases; junction bases not matched to a gene: 6. Germline V gene sequence: CDR1 SGHNT, CDR2 YYREEE (reference sequence). The DNA for the CDR3 is TGTGCCAGCAGCCCGACGGGACTAGCGGGAGTCAATGAGCAGTTCTTC. Its protein is CASSPTGLAGVNEQFF.

The chain joins TRBV3-1 (or the pseudogene TRBV3-2) to TRBJ2-2; D not certain. Trimming removed 3 bases at V and 3 bases at J, with 2 bases between. CDR3 length: 12 residues. Germline-derived CDR1 and CDR2 are LGHDT and YNNKEL (reference sequence). The CDR3 loop is CASSQYTGELFF. CDR3 nucleotides: TGTGCCAGCAGCCAGTACACCGGGGAGCTGTTTTTT.

The chain recombines TRBV19 with TRBJ1-1, with D unclear. The CDR3 extends over 12 amino acids. Germline V gives CDR1 LNHDA, CDR2 SQIVND (reference sequence). V was shortened by 5 bases and J by 3 bases, with 7 bases between the two germline ends. CDR3 nucleotides: TGTGCCAGTAGTGACCTTTACACTGAAGCTTTCTTT. It translates to CASSDLYTEAFF.

V usage is TRBV27 and J usage is TRBJ1-2; 7 bases line up with TRBD1. CDR1 is MNHEY, CDR2 SMNVEV, per germline (reference sequence). The CDR3 spans 12 residues. The trim removed 6 bases at V and 6 bases at J, leaving 4 bases unmatched. The CDR3 here is CASSTTGNGYTF. The CDR3 bases are TGTGCCAGCAGCACGACAGGGAATGGCTACACCTTC.

The chain uses TRBV11-3 and TRBJ2-1; D is possibly TRBD2 (7 bases). V was cut by 4 bases and J by 6 bases, with 19 bases left in between. Germline-derived CDR1 and CDR2 are SGHNT and YENEEA. This CDR3 is built from 16 residues. DNA for the CDR3: TGTGCCAGCAGCTCCCTAGGGCGGGGGCAGCCCAATGAGCAGTTCTTC. Encoded protein: CASSSLGRGQPNEQFF.

The chain recombines TRBV6-2 or TRBV6-3 with TRBJ2-7; D unclear. CDR3 length: 13 residues. V was pared by 0 bases and J by 6 bases, with 9 bases between. Germline lookup yields CDR1 MNHEY and CDR2 SVGEGT. Here the CDR3 reads CASSYSAPREQYF. The CDR3 nucleotides read TGTGCCAGCAGTTACTCGGCCCCCCGCGAGCAGTACTTC.

This clone was counted once. The rearrangement joins TRBV6-2 or TRBV6-3 to TRBJ2-7, with D maybe TRBD2 (5 bases). The V end was cut by 0 bases, the J end by 2 bases, with 14 bases between. The CDR3 runs 16 residues. From germline, CDR1 is MNHEY and CDR2 SVGEGT. CDR3 residues: CASSYSEDSAPYEQYF. The CDR3 nucleotides are TGTGCCAGCAGTTACTCGGAGGACTCAGCACCCTACGAGCAGTACTTC.

The chain employs TRBV4-1 and TRBJ2-7; D call uncertain. The CDR3 is 14 amino acids. V was trimmed by 3 bases and J by 5 bases, leaving 14 bases between them. The germline gives CDR1 MGHRA, CDR2 YSYEKL. CDR3 region: CASSHSTTFDEQYF. CDR3 DNA sequence: TGCGCCAGCAGCCACAGCACCACCTTTGACGAGCAGTACTTC.

The chain employs TRBV7-8 and TRBJ2-3; 10 nucleotides align to TRBD2. The V gene end was trimmed by 2 bases and the J gene end by 5 bases; junction bases not matched to a gene: 4. Looked up from germline, CDR1 is SGHVS and CDR2 is FQNEAQ. There are 15 residues in the CDR3. CDR3 in amino acids: CASSLTSGVVDTQYF. The CDR3 DNA sequence: TGTGCCAGCAGCTTAACTAGCGGGGTAGTAGATACGCAGTATTTT.

The genes are TRBV19 and TRBJ1-5; D not certain. The CDR3 sequence is 15 residues long. Germline V gene lookup returns CDR1 LNHDA and CDR2 SQIVND (reference sequence). Trimming pared 3 bases from V and 7 bases from J, leaving 16 bases between. CDR3 region: CASSIQSGVGQPQHF. The CDR3 bases are TGTGCCAGTAGTATTCAATCCGGGGTCGGCCAGCCCCAGCATTTT.

The genes are TRBV6-4 and TRBJ2-1, with TRBD2 matching 12 bases. CDR1 is MRHNA and CDR2 is SNTAGT in the germline V gene. With 2 bases clipped from V and 7 bases from J, the junction kept 12 bases outside the gene matches. This CDR3 has 18 amino acids. The CDR3: CASSDTNLLAGGRNEQFF. CDR3 in DNA: TGTGCCAGCAGTGACACTAACCTACTAGCGGGAGGTAGGAATGAGCAGTTCTTC.

The chain combines TRBV6-5 with TRBJ1-5; TRBD1 agrees at 10 bases. The germline CDR1 and CDR2 sequences are MNHEY and SVGAGI. This CDR3 contains 15 residues. The V and J ends lost 6 bases and 7 bases, in that order; junction bases with no gene match: 9. CDR3 in DNA: TGTGCCAGCAGGACGGGACAGGGGATTCAACAGCCCCAGCATTTT. As protein: CASRTGQGIQQPQHF.

V is TRBV5-1 and J is TRBJ2-3; a possible D gene is TRBD1 (5 bases). The CDR3 extends over 14 amino acids. Per the germline V gene, CDR1 is SGHRS and CDR2 is YFSETQ. V was shortened by 0 bases and J by 6 bases, with 11 bases between the two germline ends. The CDR3 DNA reads TGCGCCAGCAGCTTGGACAGGACCAGGGATACGCAGTATTTT. This encodes CASSLDRTRDTQYF.

This chain uses TRBV11-2 with TRBJ1-1; 7 nucleotides match TRBD1. The ends lost 5 bases at V and 7 bases at J; junction bases unmatched: 7. The CDR3 loop spans 13 amino acids. Germline V gives CDR1 SGHAT, CDR2 FQNNGV. This CDR3 reads CASSPHRGFEAFF. The CDR3 nucleotides are TGTGCCAGCAGCCCCCACAGGGGATTTGAAGCTTTCTTT.

The V gene is TRBV30, the J gene TRBJ2-3, with unresolved D. The CDR3 has 12 residues. V was clipped by 2 bases and J by 3 bases, with 6 bases between them. Germline V gives CDR1 GTSNPN, CDR2 SVGIG (reference sequence). The CDR3 DNA reads as TGTGCCTGGAGTCTAGGGACAGATACGCAGTATTTT. Amino acid sequence: CAWSLGTDTQYF.

The chain uses TRBV5-1 and TRBJ2-1, with TRBD2 matching over 7 bases. The CDR3 is made up of 13 amino acids. The germline gives CDR1 SGHRS, CDR2 YFSETQ. The J segment lost 6 bases and the V segment lost 2 bases, leaving 2 bases of the junction unmatched. CDR3 in DNA: TGCGCCAGCAGCTTATGGACTAGCAATGAGCAGTTCTTC. Translated, it gives CASSLWTSNEQFF.

The chain uses TRBV18 and TRBJ1-2; possible D gene TRBD1, 6 bases. Germline V gives CDR1 KGHSH, CDR2 LQKENI. This CDR3 spans 14 amino acids. The V gene lost 2 bases and the J gene lost 4 bases, with 11 bases spanning the gap. CDR3 sequence: CASSPNQGFYGYTF. CDR3 nucleotide sequence: TGTGCCAGCTCACCAAATCAGGGGTTCTATGGCTACACCTTC.